One sample yielded the 15 T cell receptor beta chains listed below, sequenced in a study of T cell repertoires in cytomegalovirus infection. TCRdb re-called the reads through MiXCR, storing one row per CDR3 protein. The sample holds about 270,000 distinct CDR3 sequences, under 25% seen once. Their recognized antigens are unknown. The sequencing here drew on cultured PBMCs, taken from culture after CMV antigen stimulation. Every receptor here comes from a human donor in good health (CMV status not recorded). Some clones in this sample may be carry-over from other donors' samples.

The V call is TRBV5-6, the J call TRBJ2-7; the match to TRBD1 covers 7 bases. J gave up 2 bases and V 7 bases, and 6 bases lay outside the gene matches. Germline CDR1 reads SGHDT; CDR2 reads YYEEEE. The CDR3 contains 13 residues. The CDR3 DNA is TGTGCCAGCTCACAGGGGTTCACCTACGAGCAGTACTTC. Protein sequence: CASSQGFTYEQYF.

This clonotype has just a few counts. CDR3 nucleotide sequence: TGTGCCAGCAGCAGACAGACAGGGGGCAGCGAGCCCCAGCATTTT. Translating gives CASSRQTGGSEPQHF. The V gene is TRBV2, the J gene TRBJ1-5; TRBD1 matches 10 bases. This CDR3 has 15 amino acids. Germline-derived CDR1 and CDR2 are SNHLY and FYNNEI. After removal of 6 bases from V and 8 bases from J, the junction contained 10 bases not matched to a gene.

The chain joins TRBV7-9 to TRBJ1-1; D is uncertain. The V end lost 1 base, the J end lost 1 base, and 7 bases lay between the germline ends. This CDR3 has 14 residues. CDR1 and CDR2 (germline): SEHNR, FQNEAQ (reference sequence). The CDR3 here is CASSLGGPNTEAFF. The CDR3 DNA is TGTGCCAGCAGCTTAGGCGGTCCGAACACTGAAGCTTTCTTT.

This clonotype showed up just a few times. The chain joins TRBV14 to TRBJ2-1, with D possibly matching TRBD2 (6 bases). V dropped 4 bases and J dropped 4 bases, with 14 bases sitting between them. From germline, CDR1 is SGHDN and CDR2 FVKESK. The CDR3 is made up of 15 amino acids. CDR3 protein: CASSLLTSSYNEQFF. For the CDR3, the DNA is TGTGCCAGCAGCCTACTAACTAGCTCATACAATGAGCAGTTCTTC.

V gene TRBV10-3 combines with J gene TRBJ1-5; D remains ambiguous. Per the germline V gene, CDR1 is ENHRY and CDR2 is SYGVKD. The germline V and J ends were trimmed by 2 bases and 4 bases, with 9 bases remaining between them. The CDR3 has 14 residues. CDR3 loop: CAISEGSLNQPQHF. CDR3 sequence (DNA): TGTGCCATCAGTGAGGGCAGCCTTAATCAGCCCCAGCATTTT.

The chain uses TRBV19 and TRBJ1-2; 9 nucleotides agree with TRBD1. This CDR3 comprises 14 residues. The germline V gene has CDR1 LNHDA and CDR2 SQIVND (reference sequence). Trimming removed 3 bases from V and 4 bases from J; junction bases left unmatched: 3. Written as DNA, the CDR3 is TGTGCCAGTAGTATCGGGACAGGGCTCTATGGCTACACCTTC. Translating gives CASSIGTGLYGYTF.

In this sample, this clonotype turned up once. The chain recombines TRBV5-4 with TRBJ1-2; 8 bases fit TRBD1. The V gene's germline CDR1 is SGHNT and CDR2 YYREEE (reference sequence). The V and J ends lost 7 bases and 0 bases, in that order; junction bases with no gene match: 8. The CDR3 loop spans 15 amino acids. The CDR3 nucleotides are TGTGCCAGCTCTGGACAGGGAACTCCTAACTATGGCTACACCTTC. Protein product: CASSGQGTPNYGYTF.

This clonotype was found a few times. The chain has TRBV10-3 and TRBJ2-3; D uncertain. The germline V gene encodes CDR1 ENHRY and CDR2 SYGVKD. The CDR3 is 13 residues long. With 8 bases removed from V and 5 bases from J, the gap between germline ends came to 14 bases. CDR3 sequence (DNA): TGTGCCATCGGCGCTGCGCGAGGAGATACGCAGTATTTT. Amino acids: CAIGAARGDTQYF.

V gene TRBV27 combines with J gene TRBJ1-5; D is possibly TRBD1 (5 bases). CDR1 and CDR2 (germline): MNHEY, SMNVEV (reference sequence). This CDR3 is built from 15 residues. V was shortened by 6 bases and J by 5 bases, with 17 bases between the two germline ends. This CDR3 reads CASRRLPGNHQPQHF. Written as DNA, the CDR3 is TGTGCCAGCAGACGACTCCCAGGGAACCATCAGCCCCAGCATTTT.

V usage is TRBV6-1 and J usage is TRBJ1-4; the match to TRBD1 covers 7 bases. The CDR3 contains 15 residues. Germline assignment: CDR1 MNHNS and CDR2 SASEGT. J lost 7 bases, V lost 7 bases, and 12 bases had no gene match. The DNA of the CDR3 is TGTGCCAGCACTTGGCAAGGGGGCGCGGGTGAAAAACTGTTTTTT. Translated, it gives CASTWQGGAGEKLFF.

This clonotype was found many times. This sequence joins TRBV6-2 or TRBV6-3 and TRBJ2-7; a possible D gene is TRBD1 (5 bases). Germline CDR1 MNHEY, CDR2 SVGEGT. V dropped 4 bases and J dropped 6 bases, with 10 bases sitting between them. This CDR3 contains 12 residues. CDR3 sequence reads: CASSSKRGEQYF. In DNA form, the CDR3 reads TGTGCCAGCAGTTCGAAAAGGGGCGAGCAGTACTTC.

Here the CDR3 DNA reads TGTGCCAGCAGTTTATCGATGGGGGATGGCTACACCTTC. This translates into CASSLSMGDGYTF. The chain has TRBV27 and TRBJ1-2; maybe TRBD1 (5 bases). The CDR3 length is 13 residues. Germline V lookup: CDR1 MNHEY, CDR2 SMNVEV (reference sequence). The V end was cut by 0 bases, the J end by 6 bases, with 8 bases between.

This clonotype was counted a few times. The V call is TRBV6-2 or TRBV6-3, the J call TRBJ1-1; D possibly corresponds to TRBD1 (6 bases). Germline CDR1 and CDR2: MNHEY and SVGEGT. Trimming pared 1 base from V and 1 base from J, leaving 10 bases between. The CDR3 has 15 residues. CDR3 protein: CASSYYGTPNTEAFF. The DNA of the CDR3 is TGTGCCAGCAGTTACTACGGGACACCGAACACTGAAGCTTTCTTT.

This clonotype was found a few times. This rearrangement joins TRBV6-2 or TRBV6-3 to TRBJ2-1; D may be TRBD2 (6 bases). With 4 bases removed from V and 0 bases from J, the gap between germline ends came to 7 bases. CDR3 size: 14 residues. Germline V gene sequence: CDR1 MNHEY, CDR2 SVGEGT. CDR3 DNA sequence: TGTGCCAGCAGTTCTAGCGACTCCTACAATGAGCAGTTCTTC. It encodes CASSSSDSYNEQFF.

This rearrangement joins TRBV12-3 or TRBV12-4 to TRBJ1-6; 7 nucleotides align to TRBD1. The CDR3 spans 13 residues. The trim removed 3 bases at V and 9 bases at J, leaving 2 bases unmatched. This CDR3 reads CASSLTGFSPLHF. DNA for the CDR3: TGTGCCAGCAGTTTGACAGGGTTTTCACCCCTCCACTTT.